The 5 T cell receptor beta chains reported below all come from one sample, sequenced in a study of shared T cell receptors in the human thymus. Here immunoSEQ multiplex PCR was the method, and the copy in TCRdb shows in-frame clones only, minus some. Among hundreds of thousands of clones listed, roughly 88% were seen once. These data are also associated with another study on human thymus T cells.

Sequenced material: thymocytes. These TCRs come from a boy in the first two years of life with a congenital heart defect.

This sequence joins TRBV18 and TRBJ2-7, with D maybe TRBD2 (6 bases). The CDR3 is made up of 16 amino acids. Trimming left V 3 bases short and J 4 bases short, with 19 bases between. Germline V gene data show CDR1 as KGHSH and CDR2 as LQKENI. The CDR3: CASSPTLARHLYEQYF. In nucleotides, the CDR3 is TGTGCCAGCTCACCGACTCTAGCGCGTCACCTTTACGAGCAGTACTTC.

This clone was detected only a few times. The V call is TRBV19, the J call TRBJ1-3, with D perhaps matching TRBD1 (6 bases). The CDR3 is 16 residues long. Trimming took 5 bases from V and 0 from J, leaving 14 bases between them. Germline values: CDR1 LNHDA, CDR2 SQIVND (reference sequence). The CDR3, as DNA: TGTGCCAGTAGTCCCGGTGGGACAAGCTCTGGAAACACCATATATTTT. This encodes CASSPGGTSSGNTIYF.

The V gene is TRBV28, the J gene TRBJ2-5; D unclear. The V end lost 2 bases, the J end lost 4 bases, and 11 bases lay between the germline ends. CDR3 length equals 14 residues. Germline assignment: CDR1 MDHEN and CDR2 SYDVKM. The CDR3 DNA reads TGTGCCAGCAGTTTAGAACTGCGAGTAGAGACCCAGTACTTC. Translating gives CASSLELRVETQYF.

The J gene is TRBJ2-2, the V gene TRBV4-3, with 11 nucleotides matching TRBD2. The germline CDR1 and CDR2 sequences are LGHNA and YSLEER. J lost 2 bases, V lost 0 bases, and 11 bases had no gene match. This CDR3 has 20 residues. CDR3 bases: TGCGCCAGCAGCCAAGATAGAGGACTAGCGGGCCTACCAAACACCGGGGAGCTGTTTTTT. This sequence encodes CASSQDRGLAGLPNTGELFF.

CDR3 in DNA: TGCGCCAGCAGCGATGGGGATAGCGGGCCCAAGAAATACGAGCAGTACTTC. It is translated as CASSDGDSGPKKYEQYF. The J gene is TRBJ2-7, the V gene TRBV5-1, with 7 bases fitting TRBD2. The CDR3 is made up of 17 amino acids. Germline V gene lookup returns CDR1 SGHRS and CDR2 YFSETQ. The V segment lost 4 bases and the J segment 4 bases; nucleotides outside the gene matches: 17.